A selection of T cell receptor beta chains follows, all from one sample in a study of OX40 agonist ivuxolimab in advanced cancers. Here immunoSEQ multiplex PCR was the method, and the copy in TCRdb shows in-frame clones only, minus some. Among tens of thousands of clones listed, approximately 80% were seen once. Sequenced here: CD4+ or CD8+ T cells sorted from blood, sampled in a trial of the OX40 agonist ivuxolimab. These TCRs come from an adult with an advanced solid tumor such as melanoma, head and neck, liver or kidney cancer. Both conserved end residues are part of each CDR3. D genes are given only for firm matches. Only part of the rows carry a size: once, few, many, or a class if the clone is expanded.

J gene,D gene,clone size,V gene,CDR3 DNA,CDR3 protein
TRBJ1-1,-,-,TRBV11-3,TGTGCCAGCAGCTTAGGTCAGGGCTCAAACACTGAAGCTTTCTTT,CASSLGQGSNTEAFF
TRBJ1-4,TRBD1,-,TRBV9,TGTGCCAGCAGCGCCAGGACAGGGGGAGAAAAACTGTTTTTT,CASSARTGGEKLFF
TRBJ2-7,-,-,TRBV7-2,TGTGCCAGCAGCCCCATGGGTCGGCACGAGCAGTACTTC,CASSPMGRHEQYF
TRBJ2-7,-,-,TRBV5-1,TGCGCCAGCAGCTACTCCTACGAGCAGTACTTC,CASSYSYEQYF
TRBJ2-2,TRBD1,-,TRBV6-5,TGTGCCAGGGTGAAACAGGGGAGAACCGGGGAGCTGTTTTTT,CARVKQGRTGELFF
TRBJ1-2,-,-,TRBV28,TGTGCCAGCAGTTTATTAACAGCTAACTATGGCTACACCTTC,CASSLLTANYGYTF
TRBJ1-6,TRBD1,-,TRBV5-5,TGTGCCAGCAGCCCAAGGGACAGGTTGGGGCCACCCCTCCACTTT,CASSPRDRLGPPLHF
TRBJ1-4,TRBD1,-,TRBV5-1,TGCGCCAGCAGCTGGACAGGGTCAGGTGAAAAACTGTTTTTT,CASSWTGSGEKLFF
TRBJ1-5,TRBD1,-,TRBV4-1,TGCGCCAGCAGCCAATCTGAGACAGGGAATCAGCCCCAGCATTTT,CASSQSETGNQPQHF
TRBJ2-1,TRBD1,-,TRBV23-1,TGCGCCAGCAGTCAGTTTGAGACAGGGAACTCCCATGAGCAGTTCTTC,CASSQFETGNSHEQFF
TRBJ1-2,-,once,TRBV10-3,TGTGCCATCAGTGAGGCAGCGCGGAGCGGTTATGGCTACACCTTC,CAISEAARSGYGYTF
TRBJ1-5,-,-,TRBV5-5,TGTGCCAGCAGCCGCCTACAGGTGGGAAGCAATCAGCCCCAGCATTTT,CASSRLQVGSNQPQHF
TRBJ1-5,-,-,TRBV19,TGTGCCAGTAGGCCTTGGGGAGGGGATCAGCCCCAGCATTTT,CASRPWGGDQPQHF
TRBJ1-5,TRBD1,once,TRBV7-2,TGTGCCAGCAGCCCGCGGAGGACAGGTGATCAGCCCCAGCATTTT,CASSPRRTGDQPQHF
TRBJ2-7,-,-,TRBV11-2,TGTGCCAGCGGGCTACAGGCGTACGAGCAGTACTTC,CASGLQAYEQYF
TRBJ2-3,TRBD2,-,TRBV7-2,TGTGCCAGCAGCAAAGGACTAGCGGGGGGCACAGATACGCAGTATTTT,CASSKGLAGGTDTQYF
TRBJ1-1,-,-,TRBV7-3,TGTGCCAGCAGCTTAGCGCAGGGCGCTGAAGCTTTCTTT,CASSLAQGAEAFF
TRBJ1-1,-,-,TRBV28,TGTGCCAGCAAGACAGGTTCAAGAACTGAAGCTTTCTTT,CASKTGSRTEAFF